The clone carrying this T cell receptor (beta chain) was seen more than once but under ten times. Its target is unknown. The sample belongs to a study of cytomegalovirus exposure and HLA in healthy donors. The PCR used 60 Vbeta and 13 Jbeta primers. Authors' methods: In a later analysis, 80 million to 100 million unique TCR beta chains included roughly 11 million shared by two or more donors. Generated by immunoSEQ multiplex PCR, the TCRdb table keeps only in-frame clones and is missing some. The DNA was the basis for D and trimming; V, J and clone size are from that table. The sample records approximately 180,000 clones, roughly four fifths being singletons. The CDR3 sequence is 13 residues long. Germline assignment: CDR1 SGHNT and CDR2 YYREEE (reference sequence). Trimming removed 4 bases at V and 3 bases at J, with 8 bases between. The study's findings and limits: When analyzed later, a missense DCLRE1C variant was found to be linked to TCR beta V- and J-gene trimming. For most TCR sequences rarity was the rule, although some public TCRs occurred in many donors. The authors reported that TCR beta sequences could predict HLA-A and HLA-B alleles. These predictions were accurate for most subjects in the first cohort.

The chain is built from TRBV5-4 and TRBJ1-5; D remains ambiguous. The sequenced sample was PBMCs. The TCR comes from a woman aged 25 to 39 in good health and CMV-seronegative. This CDR3 reads CASSTGFNQPQHF. CDR3 DNA: TGTGCCAGCAGCACGGGTTTCAATCAGCCCCAGCATTTT.